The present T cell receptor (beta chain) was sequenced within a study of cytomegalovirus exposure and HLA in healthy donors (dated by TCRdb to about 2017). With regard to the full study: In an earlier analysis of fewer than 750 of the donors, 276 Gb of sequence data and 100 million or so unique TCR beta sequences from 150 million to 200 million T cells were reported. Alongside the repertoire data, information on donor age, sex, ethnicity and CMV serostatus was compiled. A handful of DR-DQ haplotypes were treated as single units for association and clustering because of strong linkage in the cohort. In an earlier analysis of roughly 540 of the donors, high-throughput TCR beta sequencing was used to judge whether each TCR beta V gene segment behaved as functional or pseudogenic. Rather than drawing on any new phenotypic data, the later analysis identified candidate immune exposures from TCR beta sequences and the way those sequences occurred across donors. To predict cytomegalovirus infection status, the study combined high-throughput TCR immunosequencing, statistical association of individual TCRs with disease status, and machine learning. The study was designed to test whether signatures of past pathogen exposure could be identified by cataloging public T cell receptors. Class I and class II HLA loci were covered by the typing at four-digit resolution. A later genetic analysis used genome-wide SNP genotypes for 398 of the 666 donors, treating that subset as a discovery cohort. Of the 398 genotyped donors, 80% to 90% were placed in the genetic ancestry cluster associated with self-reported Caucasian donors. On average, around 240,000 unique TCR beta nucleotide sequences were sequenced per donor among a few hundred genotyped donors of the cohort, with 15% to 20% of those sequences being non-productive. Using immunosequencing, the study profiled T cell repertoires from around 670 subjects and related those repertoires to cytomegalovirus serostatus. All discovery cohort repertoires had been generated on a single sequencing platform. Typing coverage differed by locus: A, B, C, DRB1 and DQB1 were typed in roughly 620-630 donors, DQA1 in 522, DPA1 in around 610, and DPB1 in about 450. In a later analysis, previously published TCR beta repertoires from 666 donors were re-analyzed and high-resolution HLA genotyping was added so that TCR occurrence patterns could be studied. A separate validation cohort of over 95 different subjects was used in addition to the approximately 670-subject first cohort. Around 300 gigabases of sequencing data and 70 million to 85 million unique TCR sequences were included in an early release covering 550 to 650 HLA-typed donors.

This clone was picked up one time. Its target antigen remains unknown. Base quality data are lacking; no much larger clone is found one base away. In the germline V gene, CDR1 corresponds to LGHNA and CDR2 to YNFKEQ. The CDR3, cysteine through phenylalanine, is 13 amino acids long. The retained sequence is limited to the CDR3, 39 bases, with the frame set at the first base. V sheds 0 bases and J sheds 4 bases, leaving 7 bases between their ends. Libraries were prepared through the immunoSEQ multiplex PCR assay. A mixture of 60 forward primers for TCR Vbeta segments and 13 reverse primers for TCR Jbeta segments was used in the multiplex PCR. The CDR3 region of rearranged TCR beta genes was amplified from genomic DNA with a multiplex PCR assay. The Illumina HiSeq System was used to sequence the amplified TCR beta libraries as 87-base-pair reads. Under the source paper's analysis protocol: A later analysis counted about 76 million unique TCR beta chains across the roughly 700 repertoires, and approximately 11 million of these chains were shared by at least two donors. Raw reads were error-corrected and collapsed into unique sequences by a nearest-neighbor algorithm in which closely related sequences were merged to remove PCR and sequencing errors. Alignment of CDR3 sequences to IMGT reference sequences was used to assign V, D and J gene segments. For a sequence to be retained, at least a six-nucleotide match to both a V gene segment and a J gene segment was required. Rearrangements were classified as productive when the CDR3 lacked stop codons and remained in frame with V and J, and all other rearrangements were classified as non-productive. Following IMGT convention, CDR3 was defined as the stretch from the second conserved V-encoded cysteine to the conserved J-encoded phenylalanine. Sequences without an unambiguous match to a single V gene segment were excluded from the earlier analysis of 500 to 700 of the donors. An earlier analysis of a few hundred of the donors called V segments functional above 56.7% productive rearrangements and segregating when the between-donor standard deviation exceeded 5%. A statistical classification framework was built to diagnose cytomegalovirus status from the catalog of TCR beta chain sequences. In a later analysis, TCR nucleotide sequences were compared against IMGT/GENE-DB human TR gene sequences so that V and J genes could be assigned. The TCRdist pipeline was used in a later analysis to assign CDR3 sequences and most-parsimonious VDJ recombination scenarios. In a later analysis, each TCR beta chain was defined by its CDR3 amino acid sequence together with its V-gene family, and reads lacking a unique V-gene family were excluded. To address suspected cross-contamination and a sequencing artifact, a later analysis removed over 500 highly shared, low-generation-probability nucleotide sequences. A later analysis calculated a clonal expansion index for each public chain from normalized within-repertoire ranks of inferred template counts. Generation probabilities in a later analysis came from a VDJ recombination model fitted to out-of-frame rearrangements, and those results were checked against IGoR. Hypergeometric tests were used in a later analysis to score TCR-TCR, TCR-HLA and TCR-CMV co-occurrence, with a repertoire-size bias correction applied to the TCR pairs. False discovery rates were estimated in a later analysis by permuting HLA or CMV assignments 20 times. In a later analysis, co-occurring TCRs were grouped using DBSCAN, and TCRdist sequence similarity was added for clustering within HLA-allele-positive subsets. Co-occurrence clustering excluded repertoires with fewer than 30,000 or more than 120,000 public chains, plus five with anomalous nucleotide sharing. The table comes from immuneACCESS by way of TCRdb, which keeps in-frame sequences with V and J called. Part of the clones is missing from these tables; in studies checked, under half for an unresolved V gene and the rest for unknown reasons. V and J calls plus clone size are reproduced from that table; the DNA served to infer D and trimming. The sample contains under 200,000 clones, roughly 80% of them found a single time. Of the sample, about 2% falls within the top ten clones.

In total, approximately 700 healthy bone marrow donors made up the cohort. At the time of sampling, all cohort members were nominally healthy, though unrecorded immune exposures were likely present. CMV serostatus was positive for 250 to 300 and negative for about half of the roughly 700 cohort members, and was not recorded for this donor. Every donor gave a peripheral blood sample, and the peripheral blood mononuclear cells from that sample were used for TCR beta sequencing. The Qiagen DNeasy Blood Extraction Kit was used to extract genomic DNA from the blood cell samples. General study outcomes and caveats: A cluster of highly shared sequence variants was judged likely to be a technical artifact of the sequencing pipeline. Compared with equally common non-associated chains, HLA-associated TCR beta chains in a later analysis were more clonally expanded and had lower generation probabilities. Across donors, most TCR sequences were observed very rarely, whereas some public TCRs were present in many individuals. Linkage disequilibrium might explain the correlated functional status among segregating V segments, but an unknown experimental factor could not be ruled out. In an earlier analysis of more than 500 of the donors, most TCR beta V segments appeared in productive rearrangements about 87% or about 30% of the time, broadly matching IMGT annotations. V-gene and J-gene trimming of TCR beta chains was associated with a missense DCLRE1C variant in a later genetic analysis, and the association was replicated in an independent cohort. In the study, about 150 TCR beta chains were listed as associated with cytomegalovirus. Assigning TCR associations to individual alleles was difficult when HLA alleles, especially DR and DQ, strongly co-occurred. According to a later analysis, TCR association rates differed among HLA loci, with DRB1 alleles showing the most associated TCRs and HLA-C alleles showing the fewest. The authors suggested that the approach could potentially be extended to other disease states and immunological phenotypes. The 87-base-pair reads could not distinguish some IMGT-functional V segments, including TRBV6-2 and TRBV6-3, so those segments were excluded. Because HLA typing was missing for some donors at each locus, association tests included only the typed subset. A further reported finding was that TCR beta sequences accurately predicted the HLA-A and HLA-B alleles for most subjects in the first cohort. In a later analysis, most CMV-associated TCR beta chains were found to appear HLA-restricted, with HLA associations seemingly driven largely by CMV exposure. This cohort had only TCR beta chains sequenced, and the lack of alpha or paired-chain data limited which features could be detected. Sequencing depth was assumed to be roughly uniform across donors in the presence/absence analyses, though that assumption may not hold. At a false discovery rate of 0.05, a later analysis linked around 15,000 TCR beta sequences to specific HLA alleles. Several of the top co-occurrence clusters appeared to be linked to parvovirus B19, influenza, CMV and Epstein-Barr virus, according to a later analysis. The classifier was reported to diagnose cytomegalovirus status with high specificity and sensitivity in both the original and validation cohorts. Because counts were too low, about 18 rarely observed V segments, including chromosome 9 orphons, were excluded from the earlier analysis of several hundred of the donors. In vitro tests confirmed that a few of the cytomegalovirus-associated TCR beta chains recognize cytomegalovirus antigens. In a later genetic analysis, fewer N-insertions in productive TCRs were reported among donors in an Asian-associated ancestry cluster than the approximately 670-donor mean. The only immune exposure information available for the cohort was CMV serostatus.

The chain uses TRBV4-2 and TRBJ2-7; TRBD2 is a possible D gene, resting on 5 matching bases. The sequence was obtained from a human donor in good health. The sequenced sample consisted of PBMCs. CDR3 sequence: CASSQDRGYEQYF. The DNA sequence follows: TGTGCCAGCAGCCAAGATCGGGGTTACGAGCAGTACTTC.